Sequencing of this TCR beta chain was carried out in a study of cytomegalovirus exposure and HLA in healthy donors. Study conclusions and caveats: 87-base-pair reads could not separate some V segments, including TRBV6-2 and TRBV6-3. The investigators catalogued some 160 TCR beta chains as cytomegalovirus-associated.

With respect to this clone: Its cognate antigen is unknown.

Each donor was healthy, and each was a bone marrow donor. PCR was performed using 60 Vbeta and 13 Jbeta primers. Profiling relied on immunoSEQ multiplex PCR, and the TCRdb table lists in-frame clones only, not all of them. The sample lists approximately 300,000 clones; 75% to 85% were seen once. Per the germline V gene, CDR1 is LGHNA and CDR2 is YNFKEQ. Trimming cost V 2 bases and J 0 bases, with 15 bases left between them. The CDR3 loop spans 17 amino acids. This rearrangement joins TRBV4-2 to TRBJ2-3; D is perhaps TRBD2 (5 bases). This TCR derives from a girl aged 2 to 10 in good health and CMV-seronegative. Sequencing was carried out using PBMCs. In nucleotides, the CDR3 is TGTGCCAGCAGCCAATCCCTCCCCCGAGGGAGCACAGATACGCAGTATTTT. Residues: CASSQSLPRGSTDTQYF.